This TCR beta chain originates from a study of blood T cell repertoires in COVID-19. At the level of the study: Acute and convalescent COVID-19 specimens originated in the United States, Italy and Spain.

Seattle patients were enrolled while actively infected and followed longitudinally. Authors' methods: Estimation of nucleated cell counts was performed using reference gene primer amplification. Sequencing used immunoSEQ multiplex PCR; TCRdb keeps in-frame clones, though not all of them. The D gene and trimming were derived from the DNA, and the V and J assignments and clone size from that table. The sample contains a few hundred thousand clones, approximately 88% of which appear only once. This CDR3 contains 14 residues. V was trimmed by 4 bases and J by 0 bases, leaving 7 bases between them. Germline V CDR1 and CDR2: SGHNT, YENEEA.

The chain links TRBV11-3 to TRBJ1-3, with a tentative D call TRBD1 (5 bases). The sequence derives from a woman aged 25 to 45 with COVID-19, enrolled during active disease. Sequencing used peripheral blood. The CDR3 here is CASSSQGSGNTIYF. CDR3 coding DNA: TGTGCCAGCAGCTCTCAGGGCTCTGGAAACACCATATATTTT.